One and the same sample provided the 25 T cell receptor beta chains below, sequenced in a study of blood T cell repertoires in COVID-19. The repertoire was sequenced with immunoSEQ multiplex PCR; TCRdb's copy has only in-frame clones and lacks some. The sample lists approximately 270,000 clones; about 80% were seen once. Source material: peripheral blood. These receptors came from a person in their 70s with COVID-19, enrolled during active disease.

This chain connects TRBV3-1 (or the pseudogene TRBV3-2) to TRBJ1-1; 7 bases match TRBD1. The CDR3 runs to 15 residues. The ends lost 3 bases at V and 5 bases at J; junction bases unmatched: 9. In germline, CDR1 is LGHDT, CDR2 YNNKEL (reference sequence). CDR3 coding DNA: TGTGCCAGCAGCCACCCGGGACAGCCGACGACTGAAGCTTTCTTT. Residues: CASSHPGQPTTEAFF.

The chain carries TRBV7-9 and TRBJ2-2, with D maybe TRBD2 (6 bases). The length of the CDR3 is 17 residues. V gave up 6 bases and J gave up 0 bases, with 17 bases separating them. Germline values: CDR1 SEHNR, CDR2 FQNEAQ (reference sequence). This chain's CDR3 is CASRSLGLQANTGELFF. Here the CDR3 DNA reads TGTGCCAGCAGATCACTGGGACTCCAAGCGAACACCGGGGAGCTGTTTTTT.

This clone showed up just once. CDR3 region: CASSHEEAGGPYNEQFF. As DNA, the CDR3 is TGTGCCAGCAGCCACGAGGAAGCGGGGGGTCCCTACAATGAGCAGTTCTTC. J is TRBJ2-1 and V is TRBV3-1 (or the pseudogene TRBV3-2); 9 bases agree with TRBD2. Germline CDR1 LGHDT, CDR2 YNNKEL (reference sequence). The junction had 8 bases not matched to a gene; V was cut back by 3 bases and J by 2 bases. The CDR3 runs to 17 residues.

This chain connects TRBV27 to TRBJ2-1; D is perhaps TRBD1 (8 bases). The CDR3 contains 20 residues. Trimming took 4 bases from V and 1 from J, leaving 26 bases between them. Per the germline V gene, CDR1 is MNHEY and CDR2 is SMNVEV (reference sequence). CDR3 in amino acids: CASSSKQTGAPGGSYNEQFF. CDR3 nucleotides: TGTGCCAGCAGTTCCAAACAGACAGGGGCTCCGGGAGGTTCCTACAATGAGCAGTTCTTC.

This rearrangement joins TRBV7-8 to TRBJ1-2; weak D call: TRBD1 (5 bases). Between the trimmed V and J ends, which lost 5 bases and 4 bases, there was a span of 11 bases. Germline V lookup: CDR1 SGHVS, CDR2 FQNEAQ. The CDR3 sequence is 13 residues long. CDR3 sequence (DNA): TGTGCCAGCAGCGCGGACAAGATCTATGGCTACACCTTC. This sequence encodes CASSADKIYGYTF.

This sequence joins TRBV7-2 and TRBJ1-2; D possibly corresponds to TRBD1 (6 bases). The CDR3 contains 13 residues. The germline V gene has CDR1 SGHTA and CDR2 FQGNSA. The V end lost 5 bases, the J end lost 4 bases, and 11 bases lay between the germline ends. The CDR3 DNA follows: TGTGCCAGCAGCCCACGAGGGGGCTATGGCTACACCTTC. This encodes CASSPRGGYGYTF.

This clone was seen only a few times. The chain couples TRBV29-1 to TRBJ2-7, with D perhaps matching TRBD2 (5 bases). The V gene's germline CDR1 is SQVTM and CDR2 ANQGSEA. The ends were cut back, 7 bases at V and 0 bases at J, with 13 bases in the middle. The CDR3 sequence is 13 residues long. The CDR3 DNA sequence: TGCAGCGGAAGCGGCGGAAGCTCCTACGAGCAGTACTTC. Amino acids: CSGSGGSSYEQYF.

The V and J genes are TRBV11-2 and TRBJ2-5, with 7 bases identical to TRBD2. This CDR3 contains 17 residues. With 4 bases clipped from V and 2 bases from J, the junction kept 13 bases outside the gene matches. The germline V gene has CDR1 SGHAT and CDR2 FQNNGV. In DNA, the CDR3 is TGTGCCAGCAGCTCCGCCCCAGGCGGGAGTGTACAAGAGACCCAGTACTTC. The encoded protein is CASSSAPGGSVQETQYF.

This chain connects TRBV28 to TRBJ2-1; 7 nucleotides agree with TRBD1. The CDR3 runs to 20 residues. CDR1 is MDHEN, CDR2 SYDVKM, per germline. The V and J ends lost 6 bases and 1 base, in that order; junction bases with no gene match: 21. The DNA of the CDR3 is TGTGCCAGCAGACCGGACAGGTCCCAAAGCTACGTGAGGTCCTACAATGAGCAGTTCTTC. This gives the protein CASRPDRSQSYVRSYNEQFF.

The chain joins TRBV7-9 to TRBJ2-5; 11 bases match TRBD2. The CDR3 covers 19 residues. The junction had 16 bases not matched to a gene; V was cut back by 5 bases and J by 2 bases. Germline lookup yields CDR1 SEHNR and CDR2 FQNEAQ (reference sequence). For the CDR3, the DNA is TGTGCCAGCAGCCCGGGGGCCCAGACTAGCGGGACCCGACAAGAGACCCAGTACTTC. Translation: CASSPGAQTSGTRQETQYF.

The rearrangement links TRBV5-1 to TRBJ1-4; D is unresolved. CDR1 is SGHRS, CDR2 YFSETQ, per germline. V was shortened by 2 bases and J by 4 bases, with 12 bases between the two germline ends. This CDR3 region has 15 residues. The CDR3: CASSFLGMYNEKLFF. The CDR3, as DNA: TGCGCCAGCAGCTTTCTCGGGATGTATAATGAAAAACTGTTTTTT.

The gene calls are TRBV6-5 and TRBJ1-4; 9 nucleotides agree with TRBD1. This CDR3 region has 16 residues. Germline V CDR1 and CDR2: MNHEY, SVGAGI. V was pared by 0 bases and J by 4 bases, with 3 bases of the junction left unmatched. As DNA, the CDR3 is TGTGCCAGCAGTTACTCGAAGGGACAGGGTAATGAAAAACTGTTTTTT. This encodes CASSYSKGQGNEKLFF.

J is TRBJ1-5 and V is TRBV30; TRBD1 matches 8 bases. This CDR3 spans 15 amino acids. In germline, CDR1 is GTSNPN, CDR2 SVGIG (reference sequence). The trim removed 0 bases at V and 6 bases at J, leaving 7 bases unmatched. The CDR3 sequence is CAWSVRGTGGQPQHF. In DNA, the CDR3 is TGTGCCTGGAGTGTACGCGGAACAGGGGGTCAGCCCCAGCATTTT.

The table lists this clone with a few counts. This sequence joins TRBV9 and TRBJ1-4, with 11 bases identical to TRBD1. The CDR3 loop spans 16 amino acids. Germline V CDR1 and CDR2: SGDLS, YYNGEE. V was pared by 0 bases and J by 7 bases, with 5 bases of the junction left unmatched. CDR3: CASSVGSGQGAEKLFF. The CDR3 nucleotides are TGTGCCAGCAGCGTAGGCTCAGGACAGGGGGCTGAAAAACTGTTTTTT.

V and J are TRBV4-1 and TRBJ2-7; the D is unclear. The germline V and J ends were trimmed by 1 base and 6 bases, with 10 bases remaining between them. The CDR3 length is 13 residues. Germline CDR1 is MGHRA and CDR2 is YSYEKL. Here the CDR3 reads CASSQAVDLEQYF. In DNA, the CDR3 is TGCGCCAGCAGCCAAGCAGTTGATCTCGAGCAGTACTTC.

This sequence joins TRBV30 and TRBJ2-5; D perhaps matches TRBD2 (6 bases). There are 13 residues in the CDR3. Between the trimmed V and J ends, which lost 5 bases and 5 bases, there was a span of 15 bases. CDR1 GTSNPN and CDR2 SVGIG come from the germline V gene (reference sequence). The CDR3 DNA sequence: TGTGCCTGGGACCGGGGGAGCGGGGAGACCCAGTACTTC. Amino acid sequence: CAWDRGSGETQYF.

This chain joins TRBV4-2 and TRBJ2-7, with D possibly matching TRBD1 (6 bases). The V and J ends lost 5 bases and 2 bases respectively, with 13 bases between them. CDR3 length: 14 amino acids. Germline V lookup: CDR1 LGHNA, CDR2 YNFKEQ. The CDR3 bases are TGTGCCAGCAGCGGTCCGGGACACGCCTACGAGCAGTACTTC. Protein sequence: CASSGPGHAYEQYF.

The chain is built from TRBV5-5 and TRBJ1-6; unclear D gene. V lost 0 bases and J 0 bases, leaving 4 bases between the germline ends. From germline, CDR1 is SGHKS and CDR2 YYEKEE (reference sequence). This CDR3 has 15 residues. The CDR3 is CASSLGSSYNSPLHF. The CDR3 nucleotides are TGTGCCAGCAGCTTGGGCAGCTCCTATAATTCACCCCTCCACTTT.

The gene calls are TRBV27 and TRBJ1-3, with TRBD1 matching 7 bases. Trimming at V came to 5 bases and at J to 2 bases, leaving 6 bases not matched to a gene. Looked up from germline, CDR1 is MNHEY and CDR2 is SMNVEV (reference sequence). This CDR3 comprises 15 residues. The CDR3 loop is CASSVNTGAGNTIYF. CDR3 bases: TGTGCCAGCAGTGTTAATACAGGGGCTGGAAACACCATATATTTT.

This chain joins TRBV19 and TRBJ2-2, with 7 bases aligning to TRBD1. The length of the CDR3 is 15 residues. V was pared by 5 bases and J by 2 bases, with 5 bases of the junction left unmatched. Germline V gene data show CDR1 as LNHDA and CDR2 as SQIVND (reference sequence). CDR3 coding DNA: TGTGCCAGTAGTTGGGGACAGACCAACACCGGGGAGCTGTTTTTT. Amino acids: CASSWGQTNTGELFF.

The chain is built from TRBV9 and TRBJ2-7, with 7 bases aligning to TRBD2. Germline-derived CDR1 and CDR2 are SGDLS and YYNGEE. V lost 4 bases and J lost 5; bases outside the gene matches: 9. This CDR3 has 14 residues. CDR3 sequence (DNA): TGTGCCAGCAGCTCCGTTAGCGGGTTCAACGAGCAGTACTTC. As protein: CASSSVSGFNEQYF.

CDR3 protein: CASRTASGGYTF. In DNA, the CDR3 is TGTGCCAGCAGAACAGCATCCGGTGGCTACACCTTC. This chain joins TRBV6-5 and TRBJ1-2; D is uncertain. The CDR3 extends over 12 amino acids. V lost 6 bases and J 7 bases, leaving 12 bases between the germline ends. Germline CDR1 is MNHEY and CDR2 is SVGAGI.

The J gene is TRBJ2-7, the V gene TRBV6-2 or TRBV6-3; D is unresolved. Trimming pared 4 bases from V and 7 bases from J, leaving 14 bases between. Germline V gene data show CDR1 as MNHEY and CDR2 as SVGEGT. CDR3 length: 13 residues. This chain's CDR3 is CASSSLETTEQYF. The CDR3 DNA follows: TGTGCCAGCAGTTCCCTCGAAACCACAGAGCAGTACTTC.

V usage is TRBV6-5 and J usage is TRBJ2-1, with 7 bases matching TRBD2. Germline CDR1 reads MNHEY; CDR2 reads SVGAGI. This CDR3 comprises 14 residues. The V and J ends lost 7 bases and 9 bases, in that order; junction bases with no gene match: 12. The CDR3 bases are TGTGCCAGCATCAAAGCGGGAACACGGTCTGAGCAGTTCTTC. It is translated as CASIKAGTRSEQFF.

The sample holds a few counts of this clone. The gene calls are TRBV28 and TRBJ1-2; 7 bases match TRBD1. J lost 4 bases, V lost 8 bases, and 4 bases had no gene match. The CDR3 runs to 12 residues. The germline gives CDR1 MDHEN, CDR2 SYDVKM. CDR3 in DNA: TGTGCCAGCCTCGGGGACAGCTATGGCTACACCTTC. It is translated as CASLGDSYGYTF.